The 3 T cell receptor beta chains in this list originate from one sample, sequenced in a study of cytomegalovirus exposure and HLA in healthy donors (dated by TCRdb to 2016 to 2017). Library preparation employed the immunoSEQ multiplex PCR assay. The multiplex PCR relied on a mix of 60 forward primers for TCR Vbeta segments and 13 reverse primers for TCR Jbeta segments. The clones in this table, taken by TCRdb from immuneACCESS, are in-frame only. Not every clone is retained; where verified, under half of the shortfall comes from an unresolved V gene, and the cause of the rest is unknown. The sample yields 100,000 to 150,000 clones; about 78% were counted once. Of the sample, approximately 2.6% falls within the top ten clones. The sample comprised PBMCs. These receptors came from a human donor in good health.

This clone was counted between two and nine times. Germline and junction disagree at one end, which may indicate a read error. This chain connects TRBV7-9 to TRBJ1-5, with a possible D match to TRBD1 (5 bases). Germline V gene sequence: CDR1 SEHNR, CDR2 FQNEAQ (reference sequence). The CDR3 has 16 amino acids. The CDR3 is CSSSSDRRQSNQPQHF. DNA for the CDR3: TGTTCCAGCAGCTCCGATCGCCGACAGAGCAATCAGCCCCAGCATTTT. The full variable domain, with the rest looked up from reference TRBV7-9 and TRBJ1-5, is DTGVSQNPRHKITKRGQNVTFRCDPISEHNRLYWYRQTLGQGPEFLTYFQNEAQLEKSRLLSDRFSAERPKGSFSTLEIQRTEQGDSAMYLCSSSSDRRQSNQPQHFGDGTRLSIL.

The chain carries TRBV19 and TRBJ1-1; 7 bases are shared with TRBD1. J lost 5 bases, V lost 3 bases, and 3 bases had no gene match. CDR3 size: 13 residues. Germline V gene data show CDR1 as LNHDA and CDR2 as SQIVND (reference sequence). Written as DNA, the CDR3 is TGTGCCAGTAGTATCTCGGACAGGACTGAAGCTTTCTTT. Translation: CASSISDRTEAFF.

As for this clone: One end of the junction is discordant with germline, which a read error may explain. This chain joins TRBV7-7 and TRBJ2-3; 10 nucleotides align to TRBD1. CDR3 length: 16 amino acids. The germline gives CDR1 SSHAT, CDR2 FNYEAQ (reference sequence). CDR3 region: CASSPGDRGGTDTQYF. In DNA, the CDR3 is TGTGCTAGCAGCCCAGGGGACAGGGGAGGCACAGATACGCAGTATTTT.